This T cell receptor beta chain was sequenced in a study of PD-1 blockade in classical Hodgkin lymphoma. The study, taken as a whole, reports: Baseline diversity in complete responders resembled that of newly diagnosed patients. Baseline TCR diversity was reportedly lower in newly diagnosed patients than healthy donors. Only CD4+ TCR diversity, not CD8+, had risen significantly by C4D1. Repertoire difference causes, possibly disease activity or prior therapy, remain undefined.

This clone was seen once. Its antigen is still unknown. Trimming removed 3 bases at V and 0 bases at J, with 12 bases between. Looked up from germline, CDR1 is GTSNPN and CDR2 is SVGIG (reference sequence). The CDR3 is made up of 16 amino acids. This table comes from immunoSEQ multiplex PCR, and its TCRdb copy is limited to in-frame clones, with some not included. This table holds 28,000 or so clones, roughly 75% found once. As to time point: cycle 4 day 1 (C4D1), after five to seven weeks of nivolumab. Each patient's relapse followed autologous stem cell transplantation, and brentuximab vedotin exposure varied.

The chain recombines TRBV30 with TRBJ2-6, with D possibly TRBD1 on 5 matching bases. This clonotype originated in a human donor with classical Hodgkin lymphoma. This specimen was peripheral blood mononuclear cells (PBMCs), taken before the fourth cycle of nivolumab. CDR3 region: CAWRKRQLSGANVLTF. CDR3 DNA sequence: TGTGCCTGGAGGAAGAGACAGCTCTCTGGGGCCAACGTCCTGACTTTC.